This T cell receptor beta chain originates from a study of OX40 agonist ivuxolimab in advanced cancers. Generated by immunoSEQ multiplex PCR, the TCRdb table keeps only in-frame clones and is missing some. Of 89,000 or so clones detected, around 90% appear once; the ten largest clones hold 6.5% to 8.5%. Systemic immunosuppression or a history of autoimmune disease excluded patients. Germline V gives CDR1 MDHEN, CDR2 SYDVKM. Deletions cut 5 bases from V and 5 bases from J, with 16 bases between. This CDR3 is built from 15 residues. The source is an adult with an advanced solid tumor such as melanoma, head and neck, liver or kidney cancer. The V call is TRBV28, the J call TRBJ1-3; no clear D gene. Specimen: CD4+ or CD8+ T cells sorted from blood, collected in a trial of the OX40 agonist ivuxolimab. CDR3 loop: CASSPIGEERNTIYF. The DNA for the CDR3 is TGTGCCAGCAGTCCGATCGGAGAGGAACGAAACACCATATATTTT.